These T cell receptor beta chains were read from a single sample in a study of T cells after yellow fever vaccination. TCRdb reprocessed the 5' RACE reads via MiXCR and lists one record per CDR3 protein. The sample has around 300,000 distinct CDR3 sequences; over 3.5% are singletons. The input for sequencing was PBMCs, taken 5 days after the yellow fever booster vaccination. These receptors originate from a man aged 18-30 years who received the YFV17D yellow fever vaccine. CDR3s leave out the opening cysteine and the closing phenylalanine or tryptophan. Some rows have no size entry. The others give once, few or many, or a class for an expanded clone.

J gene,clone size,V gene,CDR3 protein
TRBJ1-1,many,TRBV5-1,ASSLIPRQGRYTDTEAF
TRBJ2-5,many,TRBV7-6,ASSLRPGGAGETQY
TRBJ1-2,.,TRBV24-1,ATSDFGPPRDRHSGYT
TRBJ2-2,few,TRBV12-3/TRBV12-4,ASSFGPGNTGELF
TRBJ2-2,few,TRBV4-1,ASSQVWGGTGELF
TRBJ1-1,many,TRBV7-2,ASSLRNSNTEAF
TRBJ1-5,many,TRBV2,ASSDQNNQPQH
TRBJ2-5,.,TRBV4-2,ASSQDWASAGDVTQY
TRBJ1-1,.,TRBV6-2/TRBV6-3,ASQTSRGNTEAF
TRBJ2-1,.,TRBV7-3,ASSPSRTKLNEQF